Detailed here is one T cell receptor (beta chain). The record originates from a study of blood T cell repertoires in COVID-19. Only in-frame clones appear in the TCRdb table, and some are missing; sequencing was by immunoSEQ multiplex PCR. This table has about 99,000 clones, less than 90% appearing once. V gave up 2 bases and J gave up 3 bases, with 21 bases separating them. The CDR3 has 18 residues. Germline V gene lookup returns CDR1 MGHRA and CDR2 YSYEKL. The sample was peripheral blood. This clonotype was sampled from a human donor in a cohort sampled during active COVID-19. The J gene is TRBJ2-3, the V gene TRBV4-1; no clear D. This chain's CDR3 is CASSQHLQIGSITDTQYF. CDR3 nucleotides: TGCGCCAGCAGCCAACACTTACAGATAGGCAGTATAACAGATACGCAGTATTTT.